This entry lists 28 T cell receptor beta chains sequenced from one sample in a study of shared T cell receptors in the human thymus. Profiled with immunoSEQ multiplex PCR; TCRdb holds only in-frame clones, not every one. This sample has about 730,000 clones; 75% to 90% occur once, and the top ten carry roughly 0.01%. The data also belong to a second study, concerning human thymus T cells.

Sequenced sample: thymocytes. The receptors were gathered from a girl under three years old with a congenital heart defect.

This clone was counted only a few times. V and J are TRBV19 and TRBJ2-5; D perhaps matches TRBD2 (6 bases). Germline V gene data show CDR1 as LNHDA and CDR2 as SQIVND (reference sequence). The V end was cut by 3 bases, the J end by 2 bases, with 28 bases between. The CDR3 loop spans 20 amino acids. CDR3 in DNA: TGTGCCAGTAGTATTCTCGGGGAGGCCGAGGGGATAACGGGGCAAGAGACCCAGTACTTC. Protein: CASSILGEAEGITGQETQYF.

The chain recombines TRBV5-1 with TRBJ2-7, with D perhaps matching TRBD2 (6 bases). The V end lost 5 bases, the J end lost 2 bases, and 8 bases lay between the germline ends. The CDR3 length is 12 residues. Germline-derived CDR1 and CDR2 are SGHRS and YFSETQ. CDR3 loop: CASRGGTYEQYF. In DNA, the CDR3 is TGCGCCAGCAGGGGCGGGACCTACGAGCAGTACTTC.

The chain uses TRBV5-1 and TRBJ2-7, with TRBD1 matching 8 bases. After removal of 4 bases from V and 2 bases from J, the junction contained 14 bases not matched to a gene. The length of the CDR3 is 17 residues. Germline CDR1 is SGHRS and CDR2 is YFSETQ. The chain's CDR3 is CASSQPPQGTGPYEQYF. The CDR3 coding sequence is TGCGCCAGCAGCCAACCCCCTCAGGGGACAGGACCCTACGAGCAGTACTTC. Based on the CDR3 plus reference TRBV5-1 and TRBJ2-7, the full variable domain is KAGVTQTPRYLIKTRGQQVTLSCSPISGHRSVSWYQQTPGQGLQFLFEYFSETQRNKGNFPGRFSGRQFSNSRSEMNVSTLELGDSALYLCASSQPPQGTGPYEQYFGPGTRLTVT.

The count of this clone is one. The rearrangement joins TRBV29-1 to TRBJ2-7; D is perhaps TRBD1 (6 bases). Trimming removed 5 bases at V and 6 bases at J, with 20 bases between. From germline, CDR1 is SQVTM and CDR2 ANQGSEA. This CDR3 contains 14 residues. The CDR3 coding sequence is TGCAGCGTTTCCAACAGGGTCGGCTTCTCCGAGCAGTACTTC. Protein sequence: CSVSNRVGFSEQYF.

The J gene is TRBJ2-1, the V gene TRBV27; 15 bases are shared with TRBD2. V shed 0 bases, J shed 9 bases, and the junction held 15 bases outside the gene matches. The CDR3 sequence is 20 residues long. Per germline, CDR1 MNHEY and CDR2 SMNVEV (reference sequence). CDR3 nucleotide sequence: TGTGCCAGCAGTTTATCCAATCCAGACCGGACTAGCGGGGGGGCCGGTGAGCAGTTCTTC. It specifies CASSLSNPDRTSGGAGEQFF.

The chain's CDR3 is CASSQRQGGIYGYTF. DNA for the CDR3: TGCGCCAGCAGCCAAAGACAGGGGGGAATCTATGGCTACACCTTC. This chain uses TRBV4-3 with TRBJ1-2; 9 bases align to TRBD1. Germline CDR1 and CDR2: LGHNA and YSLEER. The V segment lost 2 bases and the J segment 4 bases; nucleotides outside the gene matches: 5. The CDR3 is 15 amino acids.

The rearrangement links TRBV5-6 to TRBJ2-2; 12 bases map to TRBD2. The germline gives CDR1 SGHDT, CDR2 YYEEEE. This CDR3 spans 18 amino acids. The V and J ends lost 0 bases and 1 base, in that order; junction bases with no gene match: 4. The CDR3 loop reads CASSLVTSGGRNTGELFF. The CDR3 DNA reads as TGTGCCAGCAGCTTGGTTACTAGCGGGGGGCGGAACACCGGGGAGCTGTTTTTT.

V and J are TRBV30 and TRBJ2-1; D is unresolved. Germline CDR1 reads GTSNPN; CDR2 reads SVGIG (reference sequence). V lost 5 bases, J lost 4 bases, and 21 bases lay in between. The CDR3 length is 16 residues. The DNA for the CDR3 is TGTGCCTGGGACGAGGTGGGTCAGACTTCGTACAATGAGCAGTTCTTC. Its translation is CAWDEVGQTSYNEQFF.

The chain couples TRBV5-4 to TRBJ1-1; D uncertain. CDR3 size: 18 residues. The ends were cut back, 3 bases at V and 0 bases at J, with 21 bases in the middle. Germline lookup yields CDR1 SGHNT and CDR2 YYREEE (reference sequence). DNA of the CDR3: TGTGCCAGCAGCTCCCAACCCGCGGGCTCGCCGTTGAACACTGAAGCTTTCTTT. Translating gives CASSSQPAGSPLNTEAFF.

The J gene is TRBJ2-7, the V gene TRBV7-6; D not resolved. Germline values: CDR1 SGHVS, CDR2 FNYEAQ. The CDR3 has 16 residues. V lost 4 bases, J lost 2 bases, and 18 bases lay in between. Here the CDR3 reads CASSSHTSFKTYEQYF. CDR3 in DNA: TGTGCCAGCAGCTCTCACACCTCATTCAAGACCTACGAGCAGTACTTC.

This clone has just a few counts. The chain employs TRBV28 and TRBJ1-5; D uncertain. CDR3 length: 16 residues. V was pared by 4 bases and J by 4 bases, with 17 bases between. Looked up from germline, CDR1 is MDHEN and CDR2 is SYDVKM. The CDR3 region has the DNA TGTGCCAGCAGTTCAGACGACGGAGCTCCTAATCAGCCCCAGCATTTT. Its translation is CASSSDDGAPNQPQHF.

The chain recombines TRBV5-8 with TRBJ2-7; TRBD1 agrees at 10 bases. This CDR3 is built from 15 residues. V was pared by 4 bases and J by 3 bases, with 7 bases of the junction left unmatched. Germline CDR1 reads SGHTS; CDR2 reads YDEGEE. The CDR3: CASSTQDRGFYEQYF. In nucleotides, the CDR3 is TGTGCCAGCAGCACCCAGGACAGGGGGTTCTACGAGCAGTACTTC.

The gene calls are TRBV9 and TRBJ2-6, with D possibly matching TRBD1 (5 bases). The V end lost 1 base, the J end lost 1 base, and 9 bases lay between the germline ends. Germline V lookup: CDR1 SGDLS, CDR2 YYNGEE. The CDR3 runs to 16 residues. The CDR3 spells CASSVKGQSGANVLTF. DNA of the CDR3: TGTGCCAGCAGCGTAAAGGGGCAGTCTGGGGCCAACGTCCTGACTTTC.

The chain employs TRBV23-1 and TRBJ1-2; the D is unclear. TRBV23-1 is an open reading frame, and its role is uncertain. This CDR3 has 11 residues. The V end was cut by 0 bases, the J end by 14 bases, with 10 bases between. CDR3 bases: TGCGCCAGCAGTCAATCCGGCCGGAGGACCTTC. It is translated as CASSQSGRRTF.

J is TRBJ1-1 and V is TRBV9, with D tentatively TRBD1 (5 bases). The V gene's germline CDR1 is SGDLS and CDR2 YYNGEE. The CDR3 covers 16 residues. The V end lost 4 bases, the J end lost 7 bases, and 23 bases lay between the germline ends. The CDR3: CASSPPGVGGYGEAFF. The CDR3, as DNA: TGTGCCAGCAGCCCCCCGGGGGTGGGGGGTTATGGTGAAGCTTTCTTT.

V and J are TRBV5-6 and TRBJ2-3, with 11 bases matching TRBD2. Germline V CDR1 and CDR2: SGHDT, YYEEEE. Losses at the gene ends were 4 bases for V and 1 base for J; bases not matched to a gene: 5. The CDR3 contains 16 residues. CDR3 in amino acids: CASSLLAGGRTDTQYF. CDR3 nucleotides: TGTGCCAGCAGCCTCCTAGCGGGGGGCCGCACAGATACGCAGTATTTT.

On this clone itself: Other DNA variants within this sample encode the same CDR3. V usage is TRBV7-2 and J usage is TRBJ1-2, with a tentative D call TRBD1 (6 bases). The CDR3 runs to 15 residues. The ends were cut back, 5 bases at V and 1 base at J, with 14 bases in the middle. Looked up from germline, CDR1 is SGHTA and CDR2 is FQGNSA. The CDR3 DNA is TGTGCCAGCAGCCCTGGACAGTTACTTAACTATGGCTACACCTTC. Translation gives CASSPGQLLNYGYTF.

The chain couples TRBV6-1 to TRBJ1-1, with no clear D. The CDR3 loop spans 13 amino acids. V was pared by 1 base and J by 10 bases, with 13 bases between. Germline V CDR1 and CDR2: MNHNS, SASEGT. Here the CDR3 reads CASSEVRFGVAFF. In DNA, the CDR3 is TGTGCCAGCAGTGAAGTCAGGTTCGGGGTAGCTTTCTTT.

This chain uses TRBV7-9 with TRBJ1-1; a weak D match, TRBD1 (5 bases). Trimming shortened V by 4 bases and J by 0 bases, and 21 bases separated the two germline ends. Germline V gives CDR1 SEHNR, CDR2 FQNEAQ (reference sequence). CDR3 size: 18 residues. The CDR3 DNA follows: TGTGCCAGCAGCTCCCACAGGAAGGAGCGAGGATTGAACACTGAAGCTTTCTTT. This gives the protein CASSSHRKERGLNTEAFF. Full variable domain (remainder filled in from reference TRBV7-9 and TRBJ1-1): DTGVSQNPRHKITKRGQNVTFRCDPISEHNRLYWYRQTLGQGPEFLTYFQNEAQLEKSRLLSDRFSAERPKGSFSTLEIQRTEQGDSAMYLCASSSHRKERGLNTEAFFGQGTRLTVV.

This clone was detected only once. J is TRBJ1-2 and V is TRBV14; 10 positions agree with TRBD1. Germline V lookup: CDR1 SGHDN, CDR2 FVKESK. Germline trimming cut 4 bases from V and 4 bases from J; bases unmatched to any gene: 12. This CDR3 is built from 17 residues. CDR3 sequence reads: CASSPARDRGFVYGYTF. The CDR3, as DNA: TGTGCCAGCAGCCCAGCCCGGGACAGGGGATTCGTCTATGGCTACACCTTC.

The J gene is TRBJ1-1, the V gene TRBV12-5; D is unclear. Per the germline V gene, CDR1 is LGHNT and CDR2 is FRNRAP. This CDR3 has 16 amino acids. Deletions cut 6 bases from V and 2 bases from J, with 19 bases between. The CDR3 loop is CASGTDSSAPNTEAFF. The CDR3 DNA is TGTGCTAGTGGAACCGACTCAAGCGCACCTAACACTGAAGCTTTCTTT.

This chain joins TRBV28 and TRBJ2-1, with 10 bases that match TRBD2. This CDR3 is built from 17 residues. Germline V lookup: CDR1 MDHEN, CDR2 SYDVKM. Unmatched junction bases numbered 11, after V lost 4 bases and J lost 5 bases. The CDR3: CASSSPLTSGPNNEQFF. Here the CDR3 DNA reads TGTGCCAGCAGTTCCCCCCTGACTAGCGGGCCGAACAATGAGCAGTTCTTC.

This clone was seen only once. The V gene is TRBV11-2, the J gene TRBJ2-7, with D possibly matching TRBD1 (5 bases). V was trimmed by 5 bases and J by 5 bases, leaving 16 bases between them. CDR3 length: 14 amino acids. The germline V gene has CDR1 SGHAT and CDR2 FQNNGV. This CDR3 reads CASSGQTGFHEQYF. As DNA, the CDR3 is TGTGCCAGCAGCGGACAAACAGGTTTCCACGAGCAGTACTTC.

The rearrangement links TRBV7-2 to TRBJ1-1; D perhaps matches TRBD1 (5 bases). CDR1 is SGHTA, CDR2 FQGNSA, per germline. V lost 7 bases and J 7 bases, leaving 22 bases between the germline ends. The CDR3 loop spans 15 amino acids. The CDR3 spells CASNIFGGVDGEAFF. CDR3 nucleotide sequence: TGTGCCAGCAACATATTCGGGGGGGTCGACGGTGAAGCTTTCTTT.

The chain is built from TRBV27 and TRBJ2-1, with a possible D match to TRBD2 (7 bases). CDR1 is MNHEY, CDR2 SMNVEV, per germline (reference sequence). V gave up 4 bases and J gave up 0 bases, with 13 bases separating them. This CDR3 region has 16 residues. The CDR3, as DNA: TGTGCCAGCAGTTATTTACGGGGGGCCTCCTACAATGAGCAGTTCTTC. Translation: CASSYLRGASYNEQFF.

The V call is TRBV6-1, the J call TRBJ2-7; weak D call: TRBD2 (6 bases). Germline CDR1 MNHNS, CDR2 SASEGT. The V and J ends lost 1 base and 7 bases respectively, with 8 bases between them. CDR3 size: 12 residues. The CDR3 coding sequence is TGTGCCAGCAGTGAAGTAGGAGGGGAGCAGTACTTC. Translating it yields CASSEVGGEQYF.

The V call is TRBV5-1, the J call TRBJ2-2, with 7 nucleotides matching TRBD1. The V gene end was trimmed by 0 bases and the J gene end by 3 bases; junction bases not matched to a gene: 5. The CDR3 length is 16 residues. The germline V gene encodes CDR1 SGHRS and CDR2 YFSETQ. The CDR3 nucleotides read TGCGCCAGCAGCTTGGAGGGGGCGGTCGACACCGGGGAGCTGTTTTTT. Protein sequence: CASSLEGAVDTGELFF. Full variable domain (remainder filled in from reference TRBV5-1 and TRBJ2-2): KAGVTQTPRYLIKTRGQQVTLSCSPISGHRSVSWYQQTPGQGLQFLFEYFSETQRNKGNFPGRFSGRQFSNSRSEMNVSTLELGDSALYLCASSLEGAVDTGELFFGEGSRLTVL.

This clone was detected once. The CDR3 nucleotides are TGCGCCAGCAGCTTGCCCCCCGGGACAGATAACTACGAGCAGTACTTC. This encodes CASSLPPGTDNYEQYF. The chain recombines TRBV5-1 with TRBJ2-7; 7 bases agree with TRBD1. Trimming cost V 1 base and J 3 bases; bases outside gene matches: 10. This CDR3 is 16 amino acids long. The germline gives CDR1 SGHRS, CDR2 YFSETQ.